This is a list of T cell receptor beta chains from one sample in a study of blood T cell repertoires in COVID-19. TCRdb keeps only in-frame clones here, not all; method: immunoSEQ multiplex PCR. The table shows about 330,000 clones, with 85% to 90% occurring only once. Sequenced material: PBMCs or T cells enriched from blood (not recorded which). The source of these receptors is a young woman who had recovered from COVID-19. Each CDR3 is given with its conserved first and last residue. The D gene is left open where the match is weak. Clone sizes are given selectively: once, few, many, or a class where the clone is expanded.

d_gene: TRBD2; abundance: -; j_gene: TRBJ2-3; v_gene: TRBV5-1; CDR3aa: CASSLGLAGYTDTQYF; CDR3nt: TGCGCCAGCAGCTTGGGACTAGCGGGTTACACAGATACGCAGTATTTT
d_gene: -; abundance: -; j_gene: TRBJ2-2; v_gene: TRBV27; CDR3aa: CASSLGLNTGELFF; CDR3nt: TGTGCCAGCAGTTTGGGGCTAAACACCGGGGAGCTGTTTTTT
d_gene: -; abundance: few; j_gene: TRBJ1-2; v_gene: TRBV12-3/TRBV12-4; CDR3aa: CASSLGRPTGYTF; CDR3nt: TGTGCCAGCAGTTTGGGGCGTCCGACGGGCTACACCTTC
d_gene: -; abundance: -; j_gene: TRBJ1-2; v_gene: TRBV28; CDR3aa: CASSLWAAQGRNGYTF; CDR3nt: TGTGCCAGCAGTTTATGGGCAGCACAGGGTCGGAATGGCTACACCTTC
d_gene: -; abundance: -; j_gene: TRBJ1-1; v_gene: TRBV27; CDR3aa: CASSGLTPNTEAFF; CDR3nt: TGTGCCAGCAGTGGTCTGACACCCAACACTGAAGCTTTCTTT
d_gene: -; abundance: -; j_gene: TRBJ2-1; v_gene: TRBV4-1; CDR3aa: CASSQTPYNEQFF; CDR3nt: TGCGCCAGCAGCCAAACACCTTACAATGAGCAGTTCTTC
d_gene: -; abundance: -; j_gene: TRBJ2-7; v_gene: TRBV28; CDR3aa: CASSYDGQFLHSYEQYF; CDR3nt: TGTGCCAGCAGTTATGACGGACAGTTCCTTCACTCCTACGAGCAGTACTTC
d_gene: TRBD2; abundance: -; j_gene: TRBJ2-1; v_gene: TRBV4-1; CDR3aa: CASSQDTAGGPEQFF; CDR3nt: TGCGCCAGCAGCCAAGATACAGCGGGGGGGCCTGAGCAGTTCTTC
d_gene: -; abundance: once; j_gene: TRBJ1-4; v_gene: TRBV2; CDR3aa: CASSEYSSGSEKLFF; CDR3nt: TGTGCCAGCAGTGAATACAGCTCGGGGAGTGAAAAACTGTTTTTT
d_gene: TRBD1; abundance: -; j_gene: TRBJ1-4; v_gene: TRBV2; CDR3aa: CASEGAANEKLFF; CDR3nt: TGTGCCAGCGAGGGGGCGGCTAATGAAAAACTGTTTTTT
d_gene: TRBD2; abundance: few; j_gene: TRBJ2-5; v_gene: TRBV4-1; CDR3aa: CASSQYMGAGVDRETQYF; CDR3nt: TGCGCCAGCAGCCAGTACATGGGAGCGGGAGTTGATAGGGAGACCCAGTACTTC
d_gene: TRBD2; abundance: -; j_gene: TRBJ2-3; v_gene: TRBV5-6; CDR3aa: CASSLRTSGLGPSDTQYF; CDR3nt: TGTGCCAGCAGCTTGCGGACTTCGGGACTAGGACCTTCGGATACGCAGTATTTT
d_gene: TRBD1; abundance: -; j_gene: TRBJ1-1; v_gene: TRBV25-1; CDR3aa: CASSADRDRAAFF; CDR3nt: TGTGCCAGCAGTGCTGACCGGGACAGGGCAGCTTTCTTT
d_gene: -; abundance: -; j_gene: TRBJ1-5; v_gene: TRBV5-1; CDR3aa: CASSLAGNQPQHF; CDR3nt: TGCGCCAGCAGCTTGGCAGGAAATCAGCCCCAGCATTTT
d_gene: -; abundance: -; j_gene: TRBJ1-2; v_gene: TRBV29-1; CDR3aa: CSVESSNYGYTF; CDR3nt: TGCAGCGTTGAATCCAGTAACTATGGCTACACCTTC
d_gene: -; abundance: few; j_gene: TRBJ1-6; v_gene: TRBV5-6; CDR3aa: CASSRGGALNSPLHF; CDR3nt: TGTGCCAGCAGCCGGGGGGGTGCGTTGAATTCACCCCTCCACTTT
d_gene: TRBD2; abundance: -; j_gene: TRBJ2-3; v_gene: TRBV18; CDR3aa: CASSLAAGDTDTQYF; CDR3nt: TGTGCCAGCTCACTAGCAGCGGGGGACACAGATACGCAGTATTTT
d_gene: -; abundance: -; j_gene: TRBJ2-2; v_gene: TRBV9; CDR3aa: CASSVSAGIDNTGELFF; CDR3nt: TGTGCCAGCAGCGTATCGGCAGGGATAGATAACACCGGGGAGCTGTTTTTT
d_gene: -; abundance: -; j_gene: TRBJ1-4; v_gene: TRBV6-5; CDR3aa: CASSFYSRATNEKLFF; CDR3nt: TGTGCCAGCAGTTTCTACTCGCGAGCAACTAATGAAAAACTGTTTTTT
d_gene: TRBD1; abundance: -; j_gene: TRBJ1-6; v_gene: TRBV30; CDR3aa: CAWSRGGTGRDSPLHF; CDR3nt: TGTGCCTGGAGTCGCGGAGGGACAGGGAGGGATTCACCCCTCCACTTT
d_gene: TRBD1; abundance: -; j_gene: TRBJ1-3; v_gene: TRBV5-1; CDR3aa: CASSSTGWEPLSGNTIYF; CDR3nt: TGCGCCAGCAGCTCGACAGGGTGGGAGCCTCTCTCTGGAAACACCATATATTTT
d_gene: -; abundance: few; j_gene: TRBJ1-6; v_gene: TRBV3-1/TRBV3-2; CDR3aa: CASSPGWSNSPLHF; CDR3nt: TGTGCCAGCAGCCCGGGGTGGTCTAATTCACCCCTCCACTTT
d_gene: TRBD2; abundance: -; j_gene: TRBJ2-7; v_gene: TRBV28; CDR3aa: CASSKSGSYEQYF; CDR3nt: TGTGCCAGCAGTAAAAGCGGGAGCTACGAGCAGTACTTC
d_gene: -; abundance: -; j_gene: TRBJ1-5; v_gene: TRBV30; CDR3aa: CAWSVPGQPQHF; CDR3nt: TGTGCCTGGAGTGTCCCAGGGCAGCCCCAGCATTTT
d_gene: TRBD2; abundance: -; j_gene: TRBJ2-1; v_gene: TRBV9; CDR3aa: CASSVEGTSGYNEQFF; CDR3nt: TGTGCCAGCAGCGTAGAAGGGACTAGCGGCTACAATGAGCAGTTCTTC
d_gene: -; abundance: once; j_gene: TRBJ2-7; v_gene: TRBV18; CDR3aa: CASSSEEDREQYF; CDR3nt: TGTGCCAGCTCCTCAGAGGAGGACCGCGAGCAGTACTTC
d_gene: -; abundance: -; j_gene: TRBJ2-2; v_gene: TRBV6-5; CDR3aa: CASSSQGGITGELFF; CDR3nt: TGTGCCAGCAGTAGCCAGGGTGGAATTACCGGGGAGCTGTTTTTT
d_gene: -; abundance: -; j_gene: TRBJ1-4; v_gene: TRBV13; CDR3aa: CASSSPRDRLGEKLFF; CDR3nt: TGTGCCAGCAGCTCCCCTCGGGATAGGCTAGGAGAAAAACTGTTTTTT
d_gene: -; abundance: -; j_gene: TRBJ1-5; v_gene: TRBV5-8; CDR3aa: CASSLPLGANQPQHF; CDR3nt: TGTGCCAGCAGCTTGCCCCTGGGGGCCAATCAGCCCCAGCATTTT
d_gene: TRBD2; abundance: -; j_gene: TRBJ2-3; v_gene: TRBV5-1; CDR3aa: CASSLELAGGTDTQYF; CDR3nt: TGCGCCAGCAGCTTGGAACTAGCGGGGGGCACAGATACGCAGTATTTT
d_gene: TRBD1; abundance: once; j_gene: TRBJ1-4; v_gene: TRBV6-5; CDR3aa: CASTMVTGLGEKLFF; CDR3nt: TGTGCCAGCACCATGGTGACAGGGCTAGGAGAAAAACTGTTTTTT
d_gene: -; abundance: -; j_gene: TRBJ1-4; v_gene: TRBV19; CDR3aa: CASTKRDINEKLFF; CDR3nt: TGTGCCAGTACGAAACGGGACATCAATGAAAAACTGTTTTTT
d_gene: -; abundance: once; j_gene: TRBJ2-7; v_gene: TRBV27; CDR3aa: CASCRTVGGIYEQYF; CDR3nt: TGTGCCAGCTGCCGGACGGTGGGGGGAATCTACGAGCAGTACTTC
d_gene: -; abundance: -; j_gene: TRBJ2-7; v_gene: TRBV7-9; CDR3aa: CASSFAGDSYEQYF; CDR3nt: TGTGCCAGCAGCTTTGCAGGGGACTCCTACGAGCAGTACTTC
d_gene: -; abundance: once; j_gene: TRBJ2-1; v_gene: TRBV2; CDR3aa: CATSRVTYNEQFF; CDR3nt: TGTGCCACCTCCAGGGTAACCTACAATGAGCAGTTCTTC
d_gene: -; abundance: once; j_gene: TRBJ2-7; v_gene: TRBV18; CDR3aa: CASSPTASNYEQYF; CDR3nt: TGTGCCAGCTCACCGACAGCGTCGAACTACGAGCAGTACTTC
d_gene: -; abundance: -; j_gene: TRBJ1-1; v_gene: TRBV2; CDR3aa: CASRLRRRSWFRNTEAFF; CDR3nt: TGTGCCAGCAGACTTCGGAGGAGGAGTTGGTTCAGGAACACTGAAGCTTTCTTT